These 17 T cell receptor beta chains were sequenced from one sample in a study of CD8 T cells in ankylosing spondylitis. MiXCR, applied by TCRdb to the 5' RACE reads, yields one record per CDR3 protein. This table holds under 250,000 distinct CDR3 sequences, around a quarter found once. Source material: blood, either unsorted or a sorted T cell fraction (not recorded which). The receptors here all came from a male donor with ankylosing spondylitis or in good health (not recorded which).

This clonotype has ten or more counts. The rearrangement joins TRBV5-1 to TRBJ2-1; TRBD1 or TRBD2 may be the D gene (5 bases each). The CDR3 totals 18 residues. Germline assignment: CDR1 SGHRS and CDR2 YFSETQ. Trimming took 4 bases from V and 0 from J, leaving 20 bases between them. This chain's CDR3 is CASSIMGWGKDSYNEQFF. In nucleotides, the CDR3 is TGCGCCAGCAGCATAATGGGGTGGGGGAAGGACTCCTACAATGAGCAGTTCTTC.

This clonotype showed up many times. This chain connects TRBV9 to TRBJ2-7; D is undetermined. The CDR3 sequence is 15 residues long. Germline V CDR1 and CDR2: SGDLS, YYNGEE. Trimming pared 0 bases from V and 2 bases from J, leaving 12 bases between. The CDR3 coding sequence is TGTGCCAGCAGCGTAGATCCAGGCGCAACCTACGAGCAGTACTTC. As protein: CASSVDPGATYEQYF.

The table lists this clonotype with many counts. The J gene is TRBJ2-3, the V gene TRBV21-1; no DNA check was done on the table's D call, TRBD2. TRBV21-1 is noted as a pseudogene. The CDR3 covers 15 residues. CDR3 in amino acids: CASSATSPDVDTQYF. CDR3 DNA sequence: TGTGCCAGCAGCGCGACTAGCCCGGACGTGGATACGCAGTATTTT.

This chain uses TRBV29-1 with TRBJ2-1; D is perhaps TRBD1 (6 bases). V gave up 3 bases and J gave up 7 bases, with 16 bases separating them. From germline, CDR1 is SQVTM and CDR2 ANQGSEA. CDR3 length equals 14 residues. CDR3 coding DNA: TGCAGCGTTGAGTTCAGGGGTTACATGAATGAGCAGTTCTTC. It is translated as CSVEFRGYMNEQFF.

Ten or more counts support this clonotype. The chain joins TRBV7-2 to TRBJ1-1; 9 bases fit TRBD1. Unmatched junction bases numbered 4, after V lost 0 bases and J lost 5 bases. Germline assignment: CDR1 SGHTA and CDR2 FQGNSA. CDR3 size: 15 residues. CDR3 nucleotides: TGTGCCAGCAGCTTAGCGGGGACAGGGCGTACTGAAGCTTTCTTT. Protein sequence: CASSLAGTGRTEAFF.

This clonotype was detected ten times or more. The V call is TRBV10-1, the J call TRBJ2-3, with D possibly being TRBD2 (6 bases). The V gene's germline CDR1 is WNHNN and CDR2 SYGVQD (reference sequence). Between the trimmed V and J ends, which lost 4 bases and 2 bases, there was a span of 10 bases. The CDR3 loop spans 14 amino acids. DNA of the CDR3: TGCGCCAGCAGTGGAGCGGGTTTCACAGATACGCAGTATTTT. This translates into CASSGAGFTDTQYF.

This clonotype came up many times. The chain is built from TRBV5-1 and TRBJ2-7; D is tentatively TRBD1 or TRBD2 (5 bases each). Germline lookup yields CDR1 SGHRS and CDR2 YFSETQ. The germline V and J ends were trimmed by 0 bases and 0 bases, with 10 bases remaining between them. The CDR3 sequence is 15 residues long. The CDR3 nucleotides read TGCGCCAGCAGCTTGGCGGGGACGATCTCCTACGAGCAGTACTTC. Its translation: CASSLAGTISYEQYF.

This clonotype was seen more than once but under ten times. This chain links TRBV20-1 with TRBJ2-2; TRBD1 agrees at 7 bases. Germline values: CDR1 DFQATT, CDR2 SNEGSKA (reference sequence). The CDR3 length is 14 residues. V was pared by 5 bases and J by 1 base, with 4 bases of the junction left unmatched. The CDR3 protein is CSAYRGGNTGELFF. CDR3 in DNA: TGCAGTGCTTACAGGGGTGGGAACACCGGGGAGCTGTTTTTT.

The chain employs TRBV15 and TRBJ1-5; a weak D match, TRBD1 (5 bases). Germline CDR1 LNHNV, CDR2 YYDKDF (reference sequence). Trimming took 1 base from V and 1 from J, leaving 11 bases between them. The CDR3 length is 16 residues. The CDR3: CATSRVVGPSNQPQHF. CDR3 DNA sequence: TGTGCCACCAGCAGAGTGGTGGGGCCGAGCAATCAGCCCCAGCATTTT.

CDR3 protein: CSASGLAGALYNEQFF. The CDR3, as DNA: TGCAGTGCGTCGGGACTAGCGGGAGCGTTGTACAATGAGCAGTTCTTC. The V gene is TRBV20-1, the J gene TRBJ2-1, with 14 bases identical to TRBD2. The junction had 8 bases not matched to a gene; V was cut back by 6 bases and J by 4 bases. Looked up from germline, CDR1 is DFQATT and CDR2 is SNEGSKA (reference sequence). CDR3 size: 16 residues.

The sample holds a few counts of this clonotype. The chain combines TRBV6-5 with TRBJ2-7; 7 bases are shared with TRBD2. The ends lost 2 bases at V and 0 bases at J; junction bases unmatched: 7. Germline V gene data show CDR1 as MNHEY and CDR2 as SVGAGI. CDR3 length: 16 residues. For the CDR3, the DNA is TGTGCCAGCAGTTACATCCCTAGCGGTAACTCCTACGAGCAGTACTTC. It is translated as CASSYIPSGNSYEQYF.

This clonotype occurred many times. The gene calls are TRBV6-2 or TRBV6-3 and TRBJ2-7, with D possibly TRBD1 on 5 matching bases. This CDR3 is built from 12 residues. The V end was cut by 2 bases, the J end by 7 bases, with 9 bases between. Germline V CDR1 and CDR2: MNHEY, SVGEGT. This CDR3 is CASSYTGREQYF. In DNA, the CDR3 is TGTGCCAGCAGTTACACAGGCAGAGAGCAGTACTTC.

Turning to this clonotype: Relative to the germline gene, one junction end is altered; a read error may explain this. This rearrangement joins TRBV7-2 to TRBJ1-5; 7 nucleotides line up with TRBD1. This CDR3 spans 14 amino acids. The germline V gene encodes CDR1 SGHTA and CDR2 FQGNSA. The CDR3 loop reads CASTLQGNEQPQHF. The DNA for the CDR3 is TGTGCCAGCACCTTACAGGGGAACGAACAGCCCCAGCATTTT.

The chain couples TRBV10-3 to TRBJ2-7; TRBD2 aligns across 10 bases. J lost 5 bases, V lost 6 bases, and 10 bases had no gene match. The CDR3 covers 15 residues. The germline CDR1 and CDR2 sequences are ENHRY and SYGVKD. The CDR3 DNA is TGTGCCATCAGCCTCGAAGCGGGAGGGCCCAACGAGCAGTACTTC. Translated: CAISLEAGGPNEQYF.

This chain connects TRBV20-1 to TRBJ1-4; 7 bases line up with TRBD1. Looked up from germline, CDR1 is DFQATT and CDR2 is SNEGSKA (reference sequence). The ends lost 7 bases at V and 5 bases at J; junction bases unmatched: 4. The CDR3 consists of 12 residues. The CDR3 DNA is TGCAGTGTCGACAGGGAGAATGAAAAACTGTTTTTT. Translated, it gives CSVDRENEKLFF.

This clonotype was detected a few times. CDR3 DNA sequence: TGCAGTGCTAGAGATTCGCTAAAGTTAACCTACGAGCAGTACTTC. As protein: CSARDSLKLTYEQYF. V and J are TRBV20-1 and TRBJ2-7; D is unclear. The CDR3 runs 15 residues. Germline-derived CDR1 and CDR2 are DFQATT and SNEGSKA (reference sequence). Trimming removed 0 bases from V and 2 bases from J, with 14 bases in between.

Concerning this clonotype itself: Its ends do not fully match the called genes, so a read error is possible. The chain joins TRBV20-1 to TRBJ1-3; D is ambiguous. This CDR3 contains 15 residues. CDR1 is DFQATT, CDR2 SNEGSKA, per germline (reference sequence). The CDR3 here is CSPRSDRYSGNTIYF. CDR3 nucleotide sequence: TGCAGTCCTAGATCTGACCGATACTCTGGAAACACCATATATTTT.